These T cell receptor beta chains were read from a single sample in a study of T-cell memory formation after mild COVID-19. TCRdb passed the 5' RACE reads through MiXCR, listing each CDR3 protein once. The sample shows hundreds of thousands of distinct CDR3 sequences, about a fifth of them seen only once. Sequenced material: PBMCs or a T cell subset sorted from them (not recorded which). Source of these receptors: an adult woman who had mild COVID-19 (a few samples of this study predate the infection). Cell type and time point are not known. Each CDR3 is given with its conserved first and last residue.

cdr3_length: 13; v_call: TRBV18; cdr3_aa: CASSPRDGYGYTF
cdr3_length: 14; v_call: TRBV19; cdr3_aa: CASRWTGGDTEAFF
cdr3_length: 14; v_call: TRBV6-1; cdr3_aa: CASRKRWGGETQYF
cdr3_length: 13; v_call: TRBV24-1; cdr3_aa: CATSDKANYGYTF
cdr3_length: 14; v_call: TRBV2; cdr3_aa: CASSPSGSSRELFF
cdr3_length: 11; v_call: TRBV5-6; cdr3_aa: CASSLGGGAFF
cdr3_length: 16; v_call: TRBV27; cdr3_aa: CASTRRLAGGPGELFF
cdr3_length: 16; v_call: TRBV7-9; cdr3_aa: CASSLYWTGQPYEQYF
cdr3_length: 16; v_call: TRBV7-9; cdr3_aa: CASSSPLGTVRKIQYF
cdr3_length: 14; v_call: TRBV7-2; cdr3_aa: CASSFAIGLDEQYF
cdr3_length: 13; v_call: TRBV15; cdr3_aa: CATSRVVGYEQYF
cdr3_length: 14; v_call: TRBV20-1; cdr3_aa: CSAPTSGVYNEQFF
cdr3_length: 15; v_call: TRBV10-3; cdr3_aa: CAISGVTSGVNEQYF
cdr3_length: 14; v_call: TRBV5-1; cdr3_aa: CASSSGQGAGELFF
cdr3_length: 16; v_call: TRBV11-2; cdr3_aa: CASSLVATSGNYEQYF
cdr3_length: 16; v_call: TRBV15; cdr3_aa: CATSRQSTSGANVLTF
cdr3_length: 17; v_call: TRBV7-3; cdr3_aa: CASSWGLAGGQTDTQYF
cdr3_length: 16; v_call: TRBV19; cdr3_aa: CASRSAGTGGTGELFF
cdr3_length: 15; v_call: TRBV2; cdr3_aa: CASSYLAGGPEEQFF
cdr3_length: 14; v_call: TRBV5-1; cdr3_aa: CASRPDLGQNEQFF
cdr3_length: 14; v_call: TRBV12-3/TRBV12-4; cdr3_aa: CASSLWGIQAEAFF
cdr3_length: 16; v_call: TRBV27; cdr3_aa: CASSRSRSGTPYEQYF
cdr3_length: 16; v_call: TRBV12-3/TRBV12-4; cdr3_aa: CASSLAPFGRSQPQHF
cdr3_length: 16; v_call: TRBV20-1; cdr3_aa: CSARDQENVSGDTQYF